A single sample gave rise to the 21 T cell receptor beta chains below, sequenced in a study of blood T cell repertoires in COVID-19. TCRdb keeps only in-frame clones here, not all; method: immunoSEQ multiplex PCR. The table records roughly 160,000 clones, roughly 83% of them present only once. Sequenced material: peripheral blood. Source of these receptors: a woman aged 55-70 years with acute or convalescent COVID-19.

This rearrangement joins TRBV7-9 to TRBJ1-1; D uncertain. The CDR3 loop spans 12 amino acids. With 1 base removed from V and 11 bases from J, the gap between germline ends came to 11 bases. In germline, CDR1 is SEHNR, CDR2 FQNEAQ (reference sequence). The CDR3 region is CASSLELLPAFF. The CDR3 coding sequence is TGTGCCAGCAGCTTAGAACTCCTTCCTGCTTTCTTT.

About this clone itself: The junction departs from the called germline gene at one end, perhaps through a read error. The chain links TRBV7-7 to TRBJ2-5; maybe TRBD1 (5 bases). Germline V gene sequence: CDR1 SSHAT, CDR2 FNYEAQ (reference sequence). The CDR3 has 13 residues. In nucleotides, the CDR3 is TGTGCTAGCAGCCAAGACAGCCAAGAGACCCAGTACTTC. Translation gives CASSQDSQETQYF.

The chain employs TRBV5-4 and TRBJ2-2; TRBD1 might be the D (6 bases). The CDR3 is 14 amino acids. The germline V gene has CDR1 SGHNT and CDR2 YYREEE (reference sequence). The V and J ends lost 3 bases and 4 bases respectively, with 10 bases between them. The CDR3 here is CASSWGQVTGELFF. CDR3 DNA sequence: TGTGCCAGCAGCTGGGGACAAGTCACCGGGGAGCTGTTTTTT.

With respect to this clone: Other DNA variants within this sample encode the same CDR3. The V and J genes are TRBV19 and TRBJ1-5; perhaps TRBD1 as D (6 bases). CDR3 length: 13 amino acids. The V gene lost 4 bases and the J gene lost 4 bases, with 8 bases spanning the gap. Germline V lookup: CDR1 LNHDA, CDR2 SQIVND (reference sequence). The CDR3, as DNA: TGTGCCAGTAGTAGCCAGGGGAATCAGCCCCAGCATTTT. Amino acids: CASSSQGNQPQHF.

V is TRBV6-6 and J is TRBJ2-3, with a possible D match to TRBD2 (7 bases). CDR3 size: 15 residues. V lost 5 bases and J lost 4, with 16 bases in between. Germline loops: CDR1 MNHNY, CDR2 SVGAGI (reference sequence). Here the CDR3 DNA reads TGTGCCAGCAGTGGAAGACGGGGGGCCTCAGATACGCAGTATTTT. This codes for CASSGRRGASDTQYF.

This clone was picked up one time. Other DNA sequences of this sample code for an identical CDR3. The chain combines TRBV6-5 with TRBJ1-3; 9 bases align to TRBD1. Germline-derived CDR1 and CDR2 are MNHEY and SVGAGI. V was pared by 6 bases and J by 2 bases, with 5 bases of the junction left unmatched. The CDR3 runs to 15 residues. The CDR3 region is CASSSGQGTGNTIYF. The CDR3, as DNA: TGTGCCAGCAGCTCCGGACAGGGGACTGGAAACACCATATATTTT.

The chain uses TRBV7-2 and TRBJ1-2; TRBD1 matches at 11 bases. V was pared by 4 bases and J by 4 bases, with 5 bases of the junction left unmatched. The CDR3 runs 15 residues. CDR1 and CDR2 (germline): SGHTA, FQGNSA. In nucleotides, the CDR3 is TGTGCCAGCAGCTCGGGACAGGGGGTACTCTATGGCTACACCTTC. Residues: CASSSGQGVLYGYTF.

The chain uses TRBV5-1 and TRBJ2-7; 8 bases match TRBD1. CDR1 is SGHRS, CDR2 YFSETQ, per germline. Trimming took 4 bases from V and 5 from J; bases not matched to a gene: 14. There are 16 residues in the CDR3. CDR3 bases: TGCGCCAGCAGCAAAGATGCGGCAGGGGGCTTCAACGAGCAGTACTTC. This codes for CASSKDAAGGFNEQYF.

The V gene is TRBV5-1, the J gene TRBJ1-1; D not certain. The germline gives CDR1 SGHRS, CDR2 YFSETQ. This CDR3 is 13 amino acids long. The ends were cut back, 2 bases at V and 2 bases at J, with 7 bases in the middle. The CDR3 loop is CASSFRDNTEAFF. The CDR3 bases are TGCGCCAGCAGCTTTCGGGATAACACTGAAGCTTTCTTT. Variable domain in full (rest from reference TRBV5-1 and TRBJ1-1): KAGVTQTPRYLIKTRGQQVTLSCSPISGHRSVSWYQQTPGQGLQFLFEYFSETQRNKGNFPGRFSGRQFSNSRSEMNVSTLELGDSALYLCASSFRDNTEAFFGQGTRLTVV.

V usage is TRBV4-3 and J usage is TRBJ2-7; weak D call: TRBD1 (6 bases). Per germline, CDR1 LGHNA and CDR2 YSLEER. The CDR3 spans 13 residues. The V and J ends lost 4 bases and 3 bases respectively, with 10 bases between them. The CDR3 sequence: CASSLTRGYEQYF. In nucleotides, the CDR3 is TGCGCCAGCAGCCTGACCAGGGGCTACGAGCAGTACTTC.

The CDR3 reads CASSRLAGVYNEQFF. Written as DNA, the CDR3 is TGTGCCAGTAGTAGACTAGCGGGGGTGTACAATGAGCAGTTCTTC. This chain connects TRBV19 to TRBJ2-1, with 12 bases fitting TRBD2. The CDR3 loop spans 15 amino acids. The germline V gene has CDR1 LNHDA and CDR2 SQIVND (reference sequence). The V and J ends lost 4 bases and 4 bases, in that order; junction bases with no gene match: 2.

The CDR3: CASSLAPGTTSTDTQYF. For the CDR3, the DNA is TGTGCCAGCAGCTTAGCCCCCGGGACTACTAGCACAGATACGCAGTATTTT. The chain couples TRBV13 to TRBJ2-3, with TRBD2 matching 7 bases. Germline CDR1 PRHDT, CDR2 FYEKMQ (reference sequence). Trimming removed 1 base from V and 0 bases from J; junction bases left unmatched: 7. The length of the CDR3 is 17 residues.

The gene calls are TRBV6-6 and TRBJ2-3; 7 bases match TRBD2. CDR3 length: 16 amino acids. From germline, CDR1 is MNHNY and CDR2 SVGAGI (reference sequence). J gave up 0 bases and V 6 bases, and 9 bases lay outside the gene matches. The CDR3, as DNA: TGTGCCAGCAGCCGAGTGGGCGGGGGAAGCACAGATACGCAGTATTTT. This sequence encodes CASSRVGGGSTDTQYF.

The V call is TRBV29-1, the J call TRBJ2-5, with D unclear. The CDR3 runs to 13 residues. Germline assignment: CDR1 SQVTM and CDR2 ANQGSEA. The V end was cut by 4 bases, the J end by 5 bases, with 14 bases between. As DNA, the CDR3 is TGCAGCGTTGGTCGGCAGGTAGGCGAGACCCAGTACTTC. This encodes CSVGRQVGETQYF. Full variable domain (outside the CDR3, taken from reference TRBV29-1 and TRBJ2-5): SAVISQKPSRDICQRGTSLTIQCQVDSQVTMMFWYRQQPGQSLTLIATANQGSEATYESGFVIDKFPISRPNLTFSTLTVSNMSPEDSSIYLCSVGRQVGETQYFGPGTRLLVL.

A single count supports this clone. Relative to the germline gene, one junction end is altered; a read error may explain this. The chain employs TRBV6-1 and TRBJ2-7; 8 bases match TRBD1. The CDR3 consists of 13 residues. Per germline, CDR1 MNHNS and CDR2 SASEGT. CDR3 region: CASSDGPRTGQNF. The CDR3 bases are TGTGCCAGCAGTGACGGTCCCCGGACAGGGCAGAACTTC.

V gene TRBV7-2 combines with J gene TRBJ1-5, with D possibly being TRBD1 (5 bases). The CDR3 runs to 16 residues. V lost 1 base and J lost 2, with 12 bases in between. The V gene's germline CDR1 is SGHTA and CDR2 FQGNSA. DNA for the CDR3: TGTGCCAGCAGCTTAGGTCGGACATATGGCAATCAGCCCCAGCATTTT. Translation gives CASSLGRTYGNQPQHF.

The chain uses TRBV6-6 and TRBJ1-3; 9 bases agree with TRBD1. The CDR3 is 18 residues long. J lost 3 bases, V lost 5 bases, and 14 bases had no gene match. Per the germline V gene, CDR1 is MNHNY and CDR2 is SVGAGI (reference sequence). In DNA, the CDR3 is TGTGCCAGCAGTCCAGGGAGGGGGAGACAGGGGGGTGGAAACACCATATATTTT. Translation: CASSPGRGRQGGGNTIYF.

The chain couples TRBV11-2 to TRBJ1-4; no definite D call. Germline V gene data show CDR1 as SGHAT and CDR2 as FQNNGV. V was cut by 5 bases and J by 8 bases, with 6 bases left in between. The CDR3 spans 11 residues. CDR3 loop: CASSHNEKLFF. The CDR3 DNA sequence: TGTGCCAGCAGCCACAACGAAAAACTGTTTTTT.

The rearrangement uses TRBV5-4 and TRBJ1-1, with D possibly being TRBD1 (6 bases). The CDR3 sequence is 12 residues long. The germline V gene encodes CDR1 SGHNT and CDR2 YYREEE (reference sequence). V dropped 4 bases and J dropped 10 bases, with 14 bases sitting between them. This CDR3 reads CASSIDRNSAFF. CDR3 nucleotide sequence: TGTGCCAGCAGCATCGACAGGAACTCAGCTTTCTTT.

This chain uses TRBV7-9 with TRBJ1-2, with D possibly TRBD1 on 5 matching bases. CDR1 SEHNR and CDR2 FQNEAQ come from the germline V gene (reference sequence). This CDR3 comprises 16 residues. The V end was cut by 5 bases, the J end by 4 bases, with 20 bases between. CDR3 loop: CASSPRMGGASYGYTF. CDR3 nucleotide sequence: TGTGCCAGCAGCCCTAGGATGGGGGGAGCCTCCTATGGCTACACCTTC.

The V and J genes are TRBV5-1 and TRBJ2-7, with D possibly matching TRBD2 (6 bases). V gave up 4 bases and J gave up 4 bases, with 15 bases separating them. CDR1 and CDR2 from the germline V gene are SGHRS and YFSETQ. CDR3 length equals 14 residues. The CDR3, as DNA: TGCGCCAGCAGCCCACCTGGGGGGAGTTACGAGCAGTACTTC. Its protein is CASSPPGGSYEQYF.